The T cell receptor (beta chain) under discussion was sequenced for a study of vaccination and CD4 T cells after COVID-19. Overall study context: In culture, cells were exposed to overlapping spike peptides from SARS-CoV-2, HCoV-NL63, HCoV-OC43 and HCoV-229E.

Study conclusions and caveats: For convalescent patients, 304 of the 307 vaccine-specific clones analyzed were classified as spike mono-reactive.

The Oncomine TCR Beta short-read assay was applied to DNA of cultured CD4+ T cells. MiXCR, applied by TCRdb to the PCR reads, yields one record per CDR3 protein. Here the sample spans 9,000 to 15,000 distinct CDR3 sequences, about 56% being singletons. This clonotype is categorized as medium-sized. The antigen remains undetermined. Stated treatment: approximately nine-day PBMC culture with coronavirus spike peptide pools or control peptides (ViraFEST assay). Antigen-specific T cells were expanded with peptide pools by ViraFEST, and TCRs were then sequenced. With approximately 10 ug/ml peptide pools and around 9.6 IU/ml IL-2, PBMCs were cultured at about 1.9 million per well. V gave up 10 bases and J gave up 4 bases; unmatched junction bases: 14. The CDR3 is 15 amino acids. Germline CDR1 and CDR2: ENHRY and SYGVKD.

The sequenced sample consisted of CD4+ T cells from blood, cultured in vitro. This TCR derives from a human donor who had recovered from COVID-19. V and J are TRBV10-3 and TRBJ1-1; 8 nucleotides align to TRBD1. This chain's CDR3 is CATHGQGNVGTEAFF. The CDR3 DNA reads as TGTGCCACCCACGGACAGGGCAATGTGGGCACTGAAGCTTTCTTT.